This T cell receptor beta chain was captured in a study of blood T cells in healthy people across ages. A second PCR, run for roughly 7 to 11 cycles, used a sample-barcoded 5' primer plus a J-beta primer mix. Each of the samples gave a minimum of 3 million paired-end reads that contained CDR3. Via MiXCR, TCRdb re-called the 5' RACE reads, giving one row per CDR3 protein. Seen here are hundreds of thousands of distinct CDR3 sequences, more than 50% observed once, and the top ten hold 20% to 30%. The people who gave samples were healthy Caucasians from Russia, aged roughly 6 to 100. The total RNA that was extracted per sample amounted to at least 6 micrograms. The CDR3 runs to 16 residues. Germline CDR1 is LGHNA and CDR2 is YNFKEQ. V shed 1 base, J shed 9 bases, and the junction held 10 bases outside the gene matches.

The receptor's source is a man aged 40-50 years in good health. The rearrangement uses TRBV4-2 and TRBJ2-1; 9 positions agree with TRBD2. The material sequenced was blood. DNA for the CDR3: TGTGCCAGCAGCCAAGCGGCGGGAGGGTTAGCTGGTGAGCAGTTCTTC. This translates into CASSQAAGGLAGEQFF.